This T cell receptor (beta chain) originates from a study of T cells in Graves' hyperthyroidism and ophthalmopathy (dated by TCRdb to between 2018 and 2020). About the investigation overall: Peripheral blood was sampled at the time of initial diagnosis, prior to any treatment. TCR V-J signatures able to tell the groups apart were searched for in a discovery cohort of 100 patients, of whom more than 40 had Graves' ophthalmopathy and roughly 59 had stable Graves' hyperthyroidism. Prospective prediction of ophthalmopathy was tested in an independent validation cohort of approximately 19 hyperthyroidism patients and some 17 patients who later progressed to ophthalmopathy. The 75 to 100 discovery patients were divided at random into training and test sets in a 7:3 ratio. Thyroid tissue and blood T-cell repertoires from several Graves' hyperthyroidism patients were also compared in the study. After blood sampling, hyperthyroidism patients were treated with methimazole at a starting dose of 30 mg daily, and ophthalmopathy patients were treated with high-dose intravenous methylprednisolone. The paper describes TCR Vbeta CDR3 sequencing of about 140 peripheral blood samples, made up of about 41 ophthalmopathy patients, 70 to 80 hyperthyroidism patients and approximately 17 progressor patients.

This clonotype has ten or more counts. Its specific antigen is unknown. No per-base quality is available; no much larger clone lies one base away. The germline V end is reduced by 2 bases and the J end by 4 bases; junction bases left unmatched: 4. Per the germline V gene (reference sequence), LGHDT is the CDR1 and YNNKEL is the CDR2. The CDR3 runs 14 amino acids, cysteine and phenylalanine included. Of the read, only the CDR3 DNA is kept; its 42 bases are in frame from base 1. General conclusions and limits of the study: Blood samples also contained most of the expanded thyroid clonotypes (frequency above 0.001), which suggests that blood repertoires may reflect thyroid immune responses. In validation, progression to ophthalmopathy was predicted by the model with around 70% sensitivity and approximately 78% specificity, a median of approximately 6.5 months before onset. In cross-validation, a model built on a 13 V-J signature told ophthalmopathy apart from stable hyperthyroidism with 85% to 90% sensitivity and 81% to 82% specificity, and in testing the same model reached 80%/75%. Sample size was not statistically predetermined, and investigators were not blinded to group allocation.

The TCR beta CDR3 regions were amplified from RNA transcripts. The TCR CDR3 was subjected to a first round of RT-PCR using the HTBI primer set and the Qiagen OneStep RT-PCR kit. Libraries were constructed in a second round of multiplex PCR, after which size selection and purification were carried out. Sequencing of the libraries was done on an Illumina HiSeq2000 using paired-end 100 bp reads. The paper's data handling went like this. SOAPnuke was used to process the raw data, removing reads that contained adapters or uncalled bases, had a mean Phred below 15, or lacked an exact match to the constant primer or identifier. COPE v1.2.5 was used to merge the high-quality paired reads, and each unique nucleotide sequence was defined as a clonotype. MiTCR v1.1 was used to align the clonotypes against IMGT TRBV, TRBD and TRBJ reference segments. The analysis included only V-J combinations with a frequency above 0.0001, which together covered 99% to 99.2% of the repertoires. The TCS score was defined as the ratio of F50 (clonal expansion) to E x V (chaos), calculated using BLOSUM62-based TCRdist between CDR3 peptides within each V-J. Welch's t-statistics and random forest reduced 450 to 600 V-J features to about 13, which were used in a naive Bayes classifier (R e1071). TCRdb passed the public sequencing reads through fastp at Q25 and MiXCR, retaining productive beta sequences. Entries are consolidated by CDR3 protein sequence, retaining the most common genes and DNA. The V and J calls, along with clone size, are taken from TCRdb and not from the paper's own processing. The sample contains approximately 330,000 distinct CDR3 sequences, around 23% of them found a single time. The top ten constitute under 55% of the sample.

Graves' hyperthyroidism was defined as stable when no progression to ophthalmopathy occurred over 18 months of follow-up. Hyperthyroidism patients were newly diagnosed, had a disease duration of under 2 months, and were aged 18 to 65 years. Any patient with an uncontrolled infection, another autoimmune disease, pregnancy or lactation was excluded. Diagnoses were established on the basis of clinical symptoms, serum thyroxine and TRAb, thyroid ultrasound, and orbital computed tomography. PBMCs were separated from roughly 9.3 ml of fresh peripheral blood using Ficoll-Paque density gradient centrifugation. Trizol reagent was used to extract total RNA, and RNA quality was then checked on an Agilent 2100 Bioanalyzer.

Sequencing was carried out using blood. The chain joins TRBV3-1 to TRBJ1-1, with 7 bases in between that match TRBD1. The clonotype originates from a woman in her forties or fifties with Graves' hyperthyroidism. The bases are TGTGCCAGCAGCCAAAGGGGGCAGGGCACTGAAGCTTTCTTT. The resulting protein is CASSQRGQGTEAFF.